Below are 21 T cell receptor beta chains sequenced from a single sample in a study of T cell responses to AZD1222 COVID-19 vaccine. Sequenced by immunoSEQ multiplex PCR; TCRdb stores in-frame clones only, minus some. In the table there are roughly 100,000 clones, roughly 91% of which are singletons. Source: peripheral blood, taken on day 0 of AZD1222 vaccination. These receptors all stem from an adult in good health.

V gene TRBV30 combines with J gene TRBJ2-3, with 10 bases matching TRBD2. This CDR3 has 19 amino acids. With V trimmed by 0 bases and J by 1 base, 13 bases remained unmatched. The germline V gene has CDR1 GTSNPN and CDR2 SVGIG (reference sequence). The CDR3 sequence is CAWSVLRAGGLLGTDTQYF. The CDR3 DNA reads TGTGCCTGGAGTGTCTTGAGAGCGGGAGGGCTTTTGGGCACAGATACGCAGTATTTT. The full variable domain, its missing parts supplied by reference TRBV30 and TRBJ2-3, is SQTIHQWPATLVQPVGSPLSLECTVEGTSNPNLYWYRQAAGRGLQLLFYSVGIGQISSEVPQNLSASRPQDRQFILSSKKLLLSDSGFYLCAWSVLRAGGLLGTDTQYFGPGTRLTVL.

The chain is built from TRBV2 and TRBJ2-3; D tentatively reads TRBD1 or TRBD2 (7 bases each). V was cut by 6 bases and J by 2 bases, with 15 bases left in between. Germline CDR1 reads SNHLY; CDR2 reads FYNNEI. The CDR3 spans 15 residues. The CDR3: CASSGGGGHTDTQYF. Written as DNA, the CDR3 is TGTGCCAGCAGCGGGGGAGGGGGCCACACAGATACGCAGTATTTT.

The chain joins TRBV6-2 or TRBV6-3 to TRBJ2-2; 13 nucleotides align to TRBD2. The ends lost 0 bases at V and 9 bases at J; junction bases unmatched: 10. The germline CDR1 and CDR2 sequences are MNHEY and SVGEGT. The CDR3 contains 18 residues. CDR3 bases: TGTGCCAGCAGTTACTCGGTCACCTGGACTAGCGGGAGTTGGGAGCTGTTTTTT. This sequence encodes CASSYSVTWTSGSWELFF.

The chain joins TRBV7-6 to TRBJ1-4; D is uncertain. The CDR3 totals 16 residues. The germline CDR1 and CDR2 sequences are SGHVS and FNYEAQ. Deletions cut 1 base from V and 4 bases from J, with 13 bases between. This CDR3 reads CASSLGLGMGNEKLFF. The DNA of the CDR3 is TGTGCCAGCAGCTTAGGGCTCGGGATGGGTAATGAAAAACTGTTTTTT.

The chain employs TRBV30 and TRBJ2-1, with D perhaps matching TRBD1 or TRBD2 (6 bases each). Per germline, CDR1 GTSNPN and CDR2 SVGIG (reference sequence). CDR3 length: 14 amino acids. The V end lost 4 bases, the J end lost 0 bases, and 10 bases lay between the germline ends. The CDR3 DNA sequence: TGTGCCTGGATGGGGGGCCGCTCCTACAATGAGCAGTTCTTC. This gives the protein CAWMGGRSYNEQFF.

V and J are TRBV7-3 and TRBJ2-2; 13 bases are shared with TRBD2. Germline V gene lookup returns CDR1 SGHTA and CDR2 FQGTGA. This CDR3 spans 18 amino acids. V gave up 0 bases and J gave up 1 base; unmatched junction bases: 2. The DNA of the CDR3 is TGTGCCAGCAGCTTAACACTAGCGGGAGGGATGAACACCGGGGAGCTGTTTTTT. It encodes CASSLTLAGGMNTGELFF.

The chain links TRBV7-9 to TRBJ2-1; D is unresolved. Germline V gene sequence: CDR1 SEHNR, CDR2 FQNEAQ (reference sequence). Trimming left V 7 bases short and J 4 bases short, with 17 bases between. The CDR3 consists of 15 residues. CDR3 DNA: TGTGCCAGCAACGAACACCAGGCCGGTTACAATGAGCAGTTCTTC. Translation: CASNEHQAGYNEQFF. Full variable domain (missing parts from reference TRBV7-9 and TRBJ2-1): DTGVSQNPRHKITKRGQNVTFRCDPISEHNRLYWYRQTLGQGPEFLTYFQNEAQLEKSRLLSDRFSAERPKGSFSTLEIQRTEQGDSAMYLCASNEHQAGYNEQFFGPGTRLTVL.

The chain has TRBV19 and TRBJ1-3; weak D call: TRBD1 (6 bases). V lost 1 base, J lost 11 bases, and 21 bases lay in between. This CDR3 is 16 amino acids long. CDR1 and CDR2 from the germline V gene are LNHDA and SQIVND (reference sequence). CDR3 sequence reads: CASSIGRTAPYGPIYF. CDR3 DNA sequence: TGTGCCAGTAGTATAGGGCGGACAGCGCCCTACGGTCCCATATATTTT.

This chain uses TRBV3-1 (or the pseudogene TRBV3-2) with TRBJ1-1, with D possibly matching TRBD1 (5 bases). The CDR3 is 14 residues long. With 2 bases removed from V and 8 bases from J, the gap between germline ends came to 15 bases. Germline assignment: CDR1 LGHDT and CDR2 YNNKEL (reference sequence). The DNA of the CDR3 is TGTGCCAGCAGCCAACGATCGGGGGGTTGGGAAGCTTTCTTT. Its protein is CASSQRSGGWEAFF.

The chain combines TRBV4-2 with TRBJ1-2; D gene unclear. The CDR3 consists of 11 residues. Trimming removed 0 bases from V and 7 bases from J, with 3 bases in between. The V gene's germline CDR1 is LGHNA and CDR2 YNFKEQ. Here the CDR3 DNA reads TGTGCCAGCAGCCAAGATGTTGGCTACACCTTC. Protein: CASSQDVGYTF.

The chain is built from TRBV18 and TRBJ1-3; D perhaps matches TRBD1 (5 bases). There are 15 residues in the CDR3. V was pared by 3 bases and J by 2 bases, with 11 bases between. Germline loops: CDR1 KGHSH, CDR2 LQKENI. CDR3: CASSPTSGPGNTIYF. The CDR3 DNA reads as TGTGCCAGCTCACCCACCTCAGGGCCTGGAAACACCATATATTTT.

The chain combines TRBV4-2 with TRBJ1-2, with 9 bases fitting TRBD1. V shed 3 bases and J 8 bases; nucleotides not matched to a gene: 10. CDR3 length: 15 residues. Per the germline V gene, CDR1 is LGHNA and CDR2 is YNFKEQ. The CDR3 DNA follows: TGTGCCAGCAGCCAGCCCGGGACAGGGCTTAGCGGCTACACCTTC. Its protein product is CASSQPGTGLSGYTF.

Only a few counts were recorded for this clone. The chain joins TRBV18 to TRBJ2-3; D uncertain. The germline V and J ends were trimmed by 5 bases and 2 bases, with 17 bases remaining between them. This CDR3 comprises 16 residues. The germline V gene has CDR1 KGHSH and CDR2 LQKENI. CDR3 sequence reads: CASSDGLQRYTDTQYF. The CDR3 bases are TGTGCCAGCTCAGATGGCTTGCAGAGATACACAGATACGCAGTATTTT.

The chain has TRBV9 and TRBJ1-5; tentatively, D is TRBD1 (5 bases). CDR3 length: 13 residues. V dropped 1 base and J dropped 7 bases, with 9 bases sitting between them. Germline CDR1 and CDR2: SGDLS and YYNGEE. The CDR3 protein is CASSVPGLQPQHF. CDR3 nucleotides: TGTGCCAGCAGCGTACCAGGGTTGCAGCCCCAGCATTTT. Full variable domain (missing parts from reference TRBV9 and TRBJ1-5): DSGVTQTPKHLITATGQRVTLRCSPRSGDLSVYWYQQSLDQGLQFLIQYYNGEERAKGNILERFSAQQFPDLHSELNLSSLELGDSALYFCASSVPGLQPQHFGDGTRLSIL.

The rearrangement joins TRBV28 to TRBJ1-2, with a tentative D call TRBD1 (6 bases). The germline V gene encodes CDR1 MDHEN and CDR2 SYDVKM. Trimming pared 4 bases from V and 2 bases from J, leaving 11 bases between. CDR3 length: 14 residues. This CDR3 is CASSSPGQNYGYTF. CDR3 coding DNA: TGTGCCAGCAGTTCCCCCGGACAGAACTATGGCTACACCTTC.

This chain uses TRBV24-1 with TRBJ2-3, with TRBD1 as a possible D gene (6 bases). Between the trimmed V and J ends, which lost 5 bases and 1 base, there was a span of 9 bases. Germline V gene lookup returns CDR1 KGHDR and CDR2 SFDVKD. The CDR3 totals 14 residues. CDR3: CATSARTGTDTQYF. In nucleotides, the CDR3 is TGTGCCACCAGTGCCCGGACAGGCACAGATACGCAGTATTTT.

The chain recombines TRBV30 with TRBJ1-4, with D unclear. The germline gives CDR1 GTSNPN, CDR2 SVGIG (reference sequence). CDR3 length: 12 residues. The V end lost 3 bases, the J end lost 8 bases, and 10 bases lay between the germline ends. Written as DNA, the CDR3 is TGTGCCTGGAGAGGCGGTGGAGAAAAACTGTTTTTT. It codes for CAWRGGGEKLFF.

This chain uses TRBV4-2 with TRBJ2-7, with 7 bases identical to TRBD2. CDR1 is LGHNA and CDR2 is YNFKEQ in the germline V gene. This CDR3 is 14 amino acids long. The trim removed 10 bases at V and 4 bases at J, leaving 13 bases unmatched. The CDR3 DNA follows: TGTGCCACCTCGTCCGGGACTACCTGGTACGAGCAGTACTTC. Translating gives CATSSGTTWYEQYF.

The V call is TRBV28, the J call TRBJ1-2, with 7 bases fitting TRBD1. This CDR3 is 16 amino acids long. V gave up 6 bases and J gave up 3 bases; unmatched junction bases: 13. Looked up from germline, CDR1 is MDHEN and CDR2 is SYDVKM. In nucleotides, the CDR3 is TGTGCCAGCAGATCAACGCCGGGCAGGGGGGACTATGGCTACACCTTC. Translating gives CASRSTPGRGDYGYTF.

In this sample, this clone turned up a few times. The chain has TRBV7-9 and TRBJ2-1, with 10 bases identical to TRBD2. With V trimmed by 5 bases and J by 0 bases, 16 bases remained unmatched. The CDR3 is 20 amino acids. Germline V gives CDR1 SEHNR, CDR2 FQNEAQ (reference sequence). As DNA, the CDR3 is TGTGCCAGCAGCAGTCCCGATCTTAGCGGGAGGCTGAGCTCCTACAATGAGCAGTTCTTC. It is translated as CASSSPDLSGRLSSYNEQFF.

This sequence joins TRBV24-1 and TRBJ1-5; D is uncertain. CDR3 size: 17 residues. In germline, CDR1 is KGHDR, CDR2 SFDVKD. V dropped 0 bases and J dropped 0 bases, with 11 bases sitting between them. The CDR3 spells CATSDLRRDYSNQPQHF. CDR3 nucleotides: TGTGCCACCAGTGATTTGCGTAGGGATTATAGCAATCAGCCCCAGCATTTT.